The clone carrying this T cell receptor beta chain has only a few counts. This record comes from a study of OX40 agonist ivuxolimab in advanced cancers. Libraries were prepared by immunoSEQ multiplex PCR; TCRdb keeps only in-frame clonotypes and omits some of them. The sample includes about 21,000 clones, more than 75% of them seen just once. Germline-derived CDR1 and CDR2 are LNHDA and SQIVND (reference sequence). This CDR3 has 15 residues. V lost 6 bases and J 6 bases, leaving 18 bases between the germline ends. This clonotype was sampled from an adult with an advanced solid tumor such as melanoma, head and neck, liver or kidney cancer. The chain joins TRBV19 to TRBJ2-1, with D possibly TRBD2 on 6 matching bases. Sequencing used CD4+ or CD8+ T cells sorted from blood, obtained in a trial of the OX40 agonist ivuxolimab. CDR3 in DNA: TGTGCCAGTAGGCGTGGGGGAGGCGGCACCAATGAGCAGTTCTTC. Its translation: CASRRGGGGTNEQFF.